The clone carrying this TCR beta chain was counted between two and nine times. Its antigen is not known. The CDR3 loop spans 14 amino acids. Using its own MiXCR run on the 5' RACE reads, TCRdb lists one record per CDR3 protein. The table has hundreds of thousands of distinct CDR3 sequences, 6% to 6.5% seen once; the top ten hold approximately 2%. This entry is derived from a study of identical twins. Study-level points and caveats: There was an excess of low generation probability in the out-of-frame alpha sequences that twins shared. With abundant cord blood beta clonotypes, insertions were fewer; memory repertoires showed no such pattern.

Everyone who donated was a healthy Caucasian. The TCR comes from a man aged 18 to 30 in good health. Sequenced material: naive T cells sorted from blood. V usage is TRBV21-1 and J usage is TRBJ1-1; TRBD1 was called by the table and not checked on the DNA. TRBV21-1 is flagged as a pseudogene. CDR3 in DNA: TGTGCCAGCAGCAAATGGGCAGGGTCCCATGAAGCTTTCTTT. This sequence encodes CASSKWAGSHEAFF.